The clone carrying this TCR beta chain has just a few counts. Its antigen is unknown. This entry is derived from a study of cytomegalovirus exposure and HLA in healthy donors. Overall study results and limits: Later, an analysis found that common viral pathogens appeared to be linked with several of the most significant clusters. Through in vitro validation, a few CMV-associated chains were shown to be specific for CMV antigens.

Trimming removed 3 bases from V and 1 base from J, with 7 bases in between. The germline V gene has CDR1 SQVTM and CDR2 ANQGSEA. The CDR3 contains 13 residues. The PCR was carried out with 60 Vbeta primers and 13 Jbeta primers. Sequencing was performed with immunoSEQ multiplex PCR; in TCRdb, only in-frame clones are kept and a portion is missing. The table lists 150,000 to 200,000 clones, about 75% of them singletons, with approximately 2.4% in the top ten. The receptor's source is a female donor in good health and CMV-seronegative. The sequenced material came from PBMCs. V gene TRBV29-1 combines with J gene TRBJ1-3; D is ambiguous. Here the CDR3 reads CSVESVSGNTIYF. As DNA, the CDR3 is TGCAGCGTTGAGTCGGTTTCTGGAAACACCATATATTTT.